The subject of this entry is one T cell receptor beta chain. Sequencing used immunoSEQ v3. Libraries were sequenced to 1.5 million to 2 million read pairs (survey) or about 4.5-6 million (deep). Clones were sequenced by immunoSEQ multiplex PCR, and TCRdb holds only the in-frame ones, with some missing. Seen here are more than 45,000 clones, about nine tenths observed once, and the top ten hold just over 2.5%. This sample is part of a study of TIL therapy for anti-PD-1-resistant metastatic lung cancer. Study context: Patients then received nivolumab; progressors got lymphodepletion, TIL and IL-2.

Germline V gives CDR1 MNHEY, CDR2 SMNVEV (reference sequence). With 6 bases removed from V and 3 bases from J, the gap between germline ends came to 12 bases. The length of the CDR3 is 15 residues. Indicated time point: pre-treatment sample, taken before nivolumab and TIL therapy. The TCR originated in a person aged 25-85 years with non-small cell lung cancer. Sequencing was performed on blood, taken at baseline. The chain couples TRBV27 to TRBJ1-6; a weak D match, TRBD1 (6 bases). This CDR3 reads CASSLDSNYNSPLHF. CDR3 bases: TGTGCCAGCAGCCTGGACAGTAACTATAATTCACCCCTCCACTTT.